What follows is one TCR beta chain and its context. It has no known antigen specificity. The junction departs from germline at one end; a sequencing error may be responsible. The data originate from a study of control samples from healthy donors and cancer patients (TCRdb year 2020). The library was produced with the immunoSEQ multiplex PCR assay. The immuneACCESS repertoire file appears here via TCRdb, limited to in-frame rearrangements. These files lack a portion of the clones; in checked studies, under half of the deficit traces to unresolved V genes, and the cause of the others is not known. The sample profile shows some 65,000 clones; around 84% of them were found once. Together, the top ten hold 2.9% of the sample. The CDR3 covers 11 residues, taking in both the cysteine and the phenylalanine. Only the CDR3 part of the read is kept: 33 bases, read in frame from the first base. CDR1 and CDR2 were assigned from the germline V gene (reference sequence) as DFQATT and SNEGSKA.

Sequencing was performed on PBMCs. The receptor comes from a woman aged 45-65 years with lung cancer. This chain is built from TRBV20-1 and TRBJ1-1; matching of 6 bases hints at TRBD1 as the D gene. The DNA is TGCAGTGCCAGAGGGGGGACTGAAGCTTTCTTT. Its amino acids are CSARGGTEAFF.